Each of the 32 T cell receptor beta chains below was sequenced from the same sample in a study of T cell repertoires in cytomegalovirus infection. Their antigens are not known. MiXCR was run by TCRdb on the reads, yielding one entry per CDR3 protein. The table lists 750,000 to 950,000 distinct CDR3 sequences, 25% to 30% of them singletons, with around 13% in the top ten. The sequences come from cultured CD8+ T cells from PBMCs, collected from culture after CMV antigen stimulation. These receptors all stem from a human donor in good health (CMV status not recorded). Some clones in this sample may be carry-over from other donors' samples.

The chain combines TRBV6-2 or TRBV6-3 with TRBJ1-5; 8 bases are shared with TRBD1. Germline V CDR1 and CDR2: MNHEY, SVGEGT. The V and J ends lost 9 bases and 9 bases, in that order; junction bases with no gene match: 13. This CDR3 spans 14 amino acids. Here the CDR3 DNA reads TGTGCCAGTTCGACAGGGGCCCCGGGGCGGCCCCAGCATTTT. Translating gives CASSTGAPGRPQHF.

This clonotype was seen only a few times. The V and J genes are TRBV4-1 and TRBJ1-5; the D gene is possibly TRBD1 (6 bases). The CDR3 has 17 residues. V lost 1 base and J lost 4, with 17 bases in between. CDR1 and CDR2 from the germline V gene are MGHRA and YSYEKL. For the CDR3, the DNA is TGCGCCAGCAGCCAAGGACAGGCGATGGACCCAAATCAGCCCCAGCATTTT. Translation: CASSQGQAMDPNQPQHF.

This clonotype was observed a few times. This rearrangement joins TRBV7-8 to TRBJ2-1, with 10 bases aligning to TRBD1. The CDR3 extends over 13 amino acids. Trimming took 8 bases from V and 6 from J; bases not matched to a gene: 4. Germline V CDR1 and CDR2: SGHVS, FQNEAQ. CDR3 region: CASLRDRGNEQFF. The CDR3 DNA reads as TGTGCCAGCCTTCGGGACAGGGGCAATGAGCAGTTCTTC.

This chain links TRBV20-1 with TRBJ1-2; D ambiguous. CDR1 is DFQATT and CDR2 is SNEGSKA in the germline V gene (reference sequence). V was pared by 3 bases and J by 10 bases, with 12 bases between. This CDR3 is 11 amino acids long. The CDR3 here is CSASGEGSYTF. The CDR3 DNA follows: TGCAGTGCTAGTGGGGAGGGTTCCTACACCTTC.

Ten or more counts support this clonotype. V usage is TRBV25-1 and J usage is TRBJ1-1; D is undetermined. The CDR3 spans 14 residues. Trimming shortened V by 0 bases and J by 1 base, and 6 bases separated the two germline ends. Germline values: CDR1 MGHDK, CDR2 SYGVNS. CDR3 nucleotide sequence: TGTGCCAGCAGTGAATACAGACAGAACACTGAAGCTTTCTTT. It codes for CASSEYRQNTEAFF.

In its sample, this clonotype was seen a few times. The chain combines TRBV13 with TRBJ2-7; possible D gene TRBD1, 5 bases. The germline CDR1 and CDR2 sequences are PRHDT and FYEKMQ (reference sequence). The CDR3 runs 13 residues. Trimming removed 5 bases at V and 2 bases at J, with 10 bases between. This CDR3 is CASSPQTAYEQYF. The CDR3 bases are TGTGCCAGCAGCCCCCAGACAGCCTACGAGCAGTACTTC.

This clonotype showed up many times. This chain connects TRBV7-2 to TRBJ1-1; TRBD1 matches 7 bases. Germline V gene data show CDR1 as SGHTA and CDR2 as FQGNSA. With V trimmed by 3 bases and J by 2 bases, 6 bases remained unmatched. This CDR3 region has 15 residues. The CDR3 is CASSFRQGINTEAFF. Written as DNA, the CDR3 is TGTGCCAGCAGCTTCCGACAGGGTATCAACACTGAAGCTTTCTTT.

The genes are TRBV15 and TRBJ1-1; D possibly corresponds to TRBD1 (5 bases). This CDR3 has 14 amino acids. Per germline, CDR1 LNHNV and CDR2 YYDKDF (reference sequence). V shed 0 bases and J shed 6 bases, with 11 bases lying between them. In nucleotides, the CDR3 is TGTGCCACCAGCAGAGATCTGGGGGGTCCTGAAGCTTTCTTT. Translation gives CATSRDLGGPEAFF.

The chain carries TRBV7-9 and TRBJ1-1; possible D gene TRBD1, 6 bases. The CDR3 totals 14 residues. Germline assignment: CDR1 SEHNR and CDR2 FQNEAQ (reference sequence). Trimming shortened V by 5 bases and J by 3 bases, and 13 bases separated the two germline ends. The CDR3 nucleotides read TGTGCCAGCAGCCCTCGGGGGGCCCACACTGAAGCTTTCTTT. Amino acid sequence: CASSPRGAHTEAFF.

This clonotype was seen a handful of times. The chain recombines TRBV28 with TRBJ2-4, with D tentatively TRBD2 (5 bases). V gave up 1 base and J gave up 0 bases, with 10 bases separating them. Germline CDR1 MDHEN, CDR2 SYDVKM. This CDR3 comprises 16 residues. The CDR3 bases are TGTGCCAGCAGTTTATACCGGGAACTAGCCAAAAACATTCAGTACTTC. It specifies CASSLYRELAKNIQYF.

This clonotype was observed many times. Mismatch with germline at one junction end may stem from a read error. The chain has TRBV7-6 and TRBJ1-1, with unresolved D. This CDR3 contains 13 residues. CDR1 SGHVS and CDR2 FNYEAQ come from the germline V gene. CDR3 in amino acids: CASGKTTVTEAFF. The CDR3 DNA reads as TGTGCCAGCGGGAAAACGACCGTCACTGAGGCTTTCTTT.

The rearrangement links TRBV19 to TRBJ1-5, with a weak D call TRBD1 (5 bases). The V and J ends lost 4 bases and 0 bases respectively, with 13 bases between them. The length of the CDR3 is 16 residues. Germline values: CDR1 LNHDA, CDR2 SQIVND (reference sequence). The CDR3: CASSKGTEYSNQPQHF. DNA for the CDR3: TGTGCCAGTAGTAAGGGGACGGAATATAGCAATCAGCCCCAGCATTTT.

V gene TRBV4-3 combines with J gene TRBJ1-2; D may be TRBD1 (6 bases). The CDR3 loop spans 15 amino acids. Germline-derived CDR1 and CDR2 are LGHNA and YSLEER. The V gene lost 4 bases and the J gene lost 8 bases, with 20 bases spanning the gap. This chain's CDR3 is CASSRGGGSPKGYTF. CDR3 bases: TGCGCCAGCAGCCGTGGGGGGGGCTCCCCTAAGGGCTACACCTTC.

The gene calls are TRBV5-6 and TRBJ1-1; 8 bases align to TRBD1. Germline V gene sequence: CDR1 SGHDT, CDR2 YYEEEE. The CDR3 runs 13 residues. V trimming: 5 bases; J trimming: 5 bases; junction bases outside the gene matches: 5. As DNA, the CDR3 is TGTGCCAGCAGGTGGGGACAGGTGACTGAAGCTTTCTTT. Translated, it gives CASRWGQVTEAFF. Full variable domain (outside the CDR3, taken from reference TRBV5-6 and TRBJ1-1): DAGVTQSPTHLIKTRGQQVTLRCSPKSGHDTVSWYQQALGQGPQFIFQYYEEEERQRGNFPDRFSGHQFPNYSSELNVNALLLGDSALYLCASRWGQVTEAFFGQGTRLTVV.

To note about this clonotype: Just one base apart from a much larger clone, this may be a read error. The chain uses TRBV27 and TRBJ1-2; 9 positions match TRBD1. Looked up from germline, CDR1 is MNHEY and CDR2 is SMNVEV (reference sequence). This CDR3 is 13 amino acids long. With V trimmed by 8 bases and J by 6 bases, 7 bases remained unmatched. DNA of the CDR3: TGTGCCAGCGGCCCCGGGACAGGGCATGGCTACACCTTC. It codes for CASGPGTGHGYTF.

Here the CDR3 DNA reads TGCAGCGCCGCAGAGGGGGCGAACACTGAAGCTTTCTTT. This codes for CSAAEGANTEAFF. This sequence joins TRBV29-1 and TRBJ1-1; TRBD1 aligns across 7 bases. The CDR3 totals 13 residues. J was trimmed by 1 base and V by 7 bases; bases with no gene match: 6. Germline-derived CDR1 and CDR2 are SQVTM and ANQGSEA.

In its sample, this clonotype was seen once. The rearrangement joins TRBV15 to TRBJ1-1; no clear D. Germline V lookup: CDR1 LNHNV, CDR2 YYDKDF (reference sequence). V lost 5 bases to trimming and J lost 5 bases, with 12 bases between them. CDR3 size: 13 residues. The CDR3 nucleotides read TGTGCCACCAGCCGTGAACCAGTAACTGAAGCTTTCTTT. It specifies CATSREPVTEAFF.

This clonotype was counted many times. The CDR3 DNA follows: TGTGCCAGCAGCTTGGGGGGAGGAACTCCTGGGGCCAACGTCCTGACTTTC. Translated, it gives CASSLGGGTPGANVLTF. The chain carries TRBV7-6 and TRBJ2-6; D may be TRBD2 (6 bases). Germline CDR1 and CDR2: SGHVS and FNYEAQ. V gave up 3 bases and J gave up 2 bases, with 14 bases separating them. The CDR3 has 17 residues.

This clonotype was counted at least ten times. The chain joins TRBV7-2 to TRBJ2-5; D uncertain. Trimming stripped 0 bases from V and 5 bases from J, with 10 bases between. The germline CDR1 and CDR2 sequences are SGHTA and FQGNSA. The CDR3 spans 14 residues. The CDR3 loop is CASSLAPPRETQYF. The CDR3, as DNA: TGTGCCAGCAGCTTAGCACCCCCCCGGGAGACCCAGTACTTC.

The V gene is TRBV4-1, the J gene TRBJ2-7, with 8 bases aligning to TRBD1. The V gene's germline CDR1 is MGHRA and CDR2 YSYEKL. V lost 5 bases and J lost 3; bases outside the gene matches: 9. CDR3 length: 15 amino acids. CDR3 sequence reads: CASSDQGTGVYEQYF. The CDR3 DNA sequence: TGCGCCAGCAGCGACCAAGGGACAGGAGTCTACGAGCAGTACTTC.

This chain uses TRBV20-1 with TRBJ2-3, with 7 bases aligning to TRBD1. Germline V CDR1 and CDR2: DFQATT, SNEGSKA (reference sequence). V lost 4 bases and J lost 2; bases outside the gene matches: 6. There are 14 residues in the CDR3. The chain's CDR3 is CSATTGVITDTQYF. As DNA, the CDR3 is TGCAGTGCTACTACAGGGGTAATCACAGATACGCAGTATTTT.

DNA of the CDR3: TGTGCCAGCAGCTTAGAGCCTAGCGGGACCTACAATGAGCAGTTCTTC. It specifies CASSLEPSGTYNEQFF. The chain couples TRBV7-8 to TRBJ2-1; 9 nucleotides match TRBD2. Germline V gene lookup returns CDR1 SGHVS and CDR2 FQNEAQ. Trimming took 1 base from V and 2 from J; bases not matched to a gene: 3. The CDR3 totals 16 residues.

This clonotype appeared a few times. The rearrangement links TRBV12-3 or TRBV12-4 to TRBJ2-5; D may be TRBD2 (5 bases). This CDR3 contains 18 residues. The germline V and J ends were trimmed by 5 bases and 5 bases, with 27 bases remaining between them. CDR3 loop: CASSAPASSHPPLETQYF. The CDR3 nucleotides are TGTGCCAGCAGTGCCCCCGCTTCTAGCCATCCACCTCTCGAGACCCAGTACTTC.

The table lists this clonotype with a few counts. This chain links TRBV24-1 with TRBJ2-3, with unresolved D. CDR3 length: 14 residues. Germline V lookup: CDR1 KGHDR, CDR2 SFDVKD. Trimming removed 4 bases at V and 5 bases at J, with 12 bases between. CDR3 protein: CATSDLDTGDTQYF. CDR3 DNA: TGTGCCACCAGTGACCTAGATACTGGAGATACGCAGTATTTT.

The chain joins TRBV27 to TRBJ1-5; a possible D gene is TRBD1 (5 bases). CDR3 size: 14 residues. V lost 3 bases and J 7 bases, leaving 13 bases between the germline ends. The germline CDR1 and CDR2 sequences are MNHEY and SMNVEV (reference sequence). CDR3 sequence reads: CASSLASGKQPQHF. The CDR3 DNA reads as TGTGCCAGCAGTTTGGCGTCAGGGAAACAGCCCCAGCATTTT.

Written as DNA, the CDR3 is TGTGCCATCAGTGAGTCGCCCAATGAGCAGTTCTTC. Its protein is CAISESPNEQFF. This chain uses TRBV10-3 with TRBJ2-1; D unclear. Per the germline V gene, CDR1 is ENHRY and CDR2 is SYGVKD. V was shortened by 0 bases and J by 6 bases, with 3 bases between the two germline ends. The CDR3 length is 12 residues.

This clonotype occurred many times. V is TRBV7-3 and J is TRBJ2-2; D possibly corresponds to TRBD1 (5 bases). Germline loops: CDR1 SGHTA, CDR2 FQGTGA. The CDR3 has 13 residues. V was trimmed by 4 bases and J by 5 bases, leaving 8 bases between them. The CDR3 DNA reads as TGTGCCAGCAGCTGGGGCCTTACCGGGGAGCTGTTTTTT. Translating gives CASSWGLTGELFF.

The rearrangement joins TRBV20-1 to TRBJ2-7; 12 bases map to TRBD1. Germline lookup yields CDR1 DFQATT and CDR2 SNEGSKA (reference sequence). V lost 3 bases, J lost 5 bases, and 5 bases stayed unmatched. This CDR3 is 14 amino acids long. CDR3 sequence reads: CSARGDRGQDEQYF. CDR3 DNA sequence: TGCAGTGCTAGGGGGGACAGGGGGCAGGACGAGCAGTACTTC.

This clonotype was observed a few times. The chain joins TRBV27 to TRBJ1-1; D may be TRBD1 (5 bases). Germline loops: CDR1 MNHEY, CDR2 SMNVEV (reference sequence). This CDR3 region has 17 residues. V lost 3 bases to trimming and J lost 3 bases, with 20 bases between them. CDR3 DNA sequence: TGTGCCAGCAGTTTCGGGGCAGTCACTACGAGTGACACTGAAGCTTTCTTT. Translation gives CASSFGAVTTSDTEAFF.

The chain combines TRBV3-1 with TRBJ2-3, with 8 bases that match TRBD1. V shed 2 bases, J shed 6 bases, and the junction held 7 bases outside the gene matches. The length of the CDR3 is 15 residues. From germline, CDR1 is LGHDT and CDR2 YNNKEL (reference sequence). The CDR3, as DNA: TGTGCCAGCAGCCAAACCGGACAGGGAGGTGATACGCAGTATTTT. Translation: CASSQTGQGGDTQYF.

The rearrangement uses TRBV12-3 or TRBV12-4 and TRBJ1-2; D call uncertain. The CDR3 is 16 amino acids. V shed 5 bases and J shed 4 bases, with 20 bases lying between them. The CDR3 sequence is CASSPPLGSFPYGYTF. The CDR3, as DNA: TGTGCCAGCAGTCCCCCGTTGGGCAGTTTCCCCTATGGCTACACCTTC.

The chain couples TRBV10-3 to TRBJ1-2, with 7 nucleotides matching TRBD1. The CDR3 contains 15 residues. J was trimmed by 3 bases and V by 8 bases; bases with no gene match: 12. Germline-derived CDR1 and CDR2 are ENHRY and SYGVKD. CDR3 protein: CAIFETGRSDYGYTF. The DNA of the CDR3 is TGTGCCATCTTCGAGACAGGGAGGTCGGACTATGGCTACACCTTC.